What follows are 9 T cell receptor beta chains derived from one specimen sequenced in a study of T cell repertoires in cytomegalovirus infection. Their cognate antigens are unknown. TCRdb re-called the reads through MiXCR, storing one row per CDR3 protein. The sample shows some 500,000 distinct CDR3 sequences, roughly a third of them seen only once. Sequencing used cultured PBMCs, obtained from culture after CMV antigen stimulation. Receptors were obtained from a human donor in good health (CMV status not recorded). Some clones in this sample may be carry-over from other donors' samples.

The rearrangement uses TRBV7-2 and TRBJ1-1; 7 nucleotides line up with TRBD1. Germline V lookup: CDR1 SGHTA, CDR2 FQGNSA. Trimming took 10 bases from V and 1 from J; bases not matched to a gene: 9. This CDR3 is built from 14 residues. CDR3 protein: CAIIRTGSNTEAFF. The CDR3 region has the DNA TGTGCCATCATCAGGACAGGATCGAACACTGAAGCTTTCTTT.

This clonotype was counted only a few times. This CDR3 is CASSISDSGQFF. In DNA, the CDR3 is TGTGCCAGTAGTATAAGTGACTCCGGGCAGTTCTTC. The rearrangement links TRBV19 to TRBJ2-1, with no clear D. The V gene lost 2 bases and the J gene lost 12 bases, with 11 bases spanning the gap. Germline loops: CDR1 LNHDA, CDR2 SQIVND (reference sequence). This CDR3 is built from 12 residues.

Only a few counts were recorded for this clonotype. This chain joins TRBV14 and TRBJ1-6, with 7 nucleotides matching TRBD1. Trimming cost V 4 bases and J 6 bases; bases outside gene matches: 9. The CDR3 sequence is 16 residues long. The germline gives CDR1 SGHDN, CDR2 FVKESK. The CDR3 sequence is CASSPAPGTVNSPLHF. CDR3 nucleotide sequence: TGTGCCAGCAGCCCAGCCCCCGGGACAGTTAATTCACCCCTCCACTTT. The whole variable domain, remainder taken from reference TRBV14 and TRBJ1-6, is EAGVTQFPSHSVIEKGQTVTLRCDPISGHDNLYWYRRVMGKEIKFLLHFVKESKQDESGMPNNRFLAERTGGTYSTLKVQPAELEDSGVYFCASSPAPGTVNSPLHFGNGTRLTVT.

This clonotype has ten or more counts. The rearrangement joins TRBV7-3 to TRBJ2-5, with D possibly TRBD1 on 5 matching bases. V lost 5 bases, J lost 4 bases, and 11 bases lay in between. CDR3 length equals 13 residues. The germline V gene has CDR1 SGHTA and CDR2 FQGTGA. The CDR3 coding sequence is TGTGCCAGCAGCGGCCAGGGTGCAGAGACCCAGTACTTC. Translating gives CASSGQGAETQYF.

The gene calls are TRBV5-6 and TRBJ2-5; possible D gene TRBD2, 5 bases. V dropped 5 bases and J dropped 3 bases, with 14 bases sitting between them. This CDR3 contains 14 residues. CDR1 and CDR2 from the germline V gene are SGHDT and YYEEEE. The CDR3 reads CASRLTDWEETQYF. CDR3 bases: TGTGCCAGCAGGTTAACGGACTGGGAAGAGACCCAGTACTTC.

This clonotype came up a few times. The V and J genes are TRBV7-9 and TRBJ1-6; D is uncertain. Looked up from germline, CDR1 is SEHNR and CDR2 is FQNEAQ (reference sequence). The V and J ends lost 7 bases and 8 bases respectively, with 15 bases between them. The CDR3 runs to 14 residues. The CDR3 region has the DNA TGTGCCAGCAAGTCGACGGGCTGGGATTCACCCCTCCACTTT. This gives the protein CASKSTGWDSPLHF. The full variable domain, its missing parts supplied by reference TRBV7-9 and TRBJ1-6, is DTGVSQNPRHKITKRGQNVTFRCDPISEHNRLYWYRQTLGQGPEFLTYFQNEAQLEKSRLLSDRFSAERPKGSFSTLEIQRTEQGDSAMYLCASKSTGWDSPLHFGNGTRLTVT.

This clonotype was observed a handful of times. CDR3 sequence: CASSPQGSTQPQHF. The CDR3 nucleotides are TGTGCCAGCAGCCCACAGGGGTCGACTCAGCCCCAGCATTTT. This chain uses TRBV7-2 with TRBJ1-5; 7 nucleotides line up with TRBD1. With V trimmed by 5 bases and J by 6 bases, 7 bases remained unmatched. CDR3 length: 14 residues. CDR1 is SGHTA, CDR2 FQGNSA, per germline.

Notes on this clonotype: At one boundary the junction diverges from the germline segment, which might be a read error. This sequence joins TRBV7-8 and TRBJ1-5; TRBD1 aligns across 7 bases. Germline V gene data show CDR1 as SGHVS and CDR2 as FQNEAQ. This CDR3 comprises 14 residues. The CDR3 spells CASSHDRANQLQHF. The DNA of the CDR3 is TGTGCCAGCAGCCACGACAGGGCCAATCAGCTCCAGCATTTT. Full variable domain (missing parts from reference TRBV7-8 and TRBJ1-5): GAGVSQSPRYKVAKRGQDVALRCDPISGHVSLFWYQQALGQGPEFLTYFQNEAQLDKSGLPSDRFFAERPEGSVSTLKIQRTQQEDSAVYLCASSHDRANQLQHFGDGTRLSIL.

The V gene is TRBV7-3, the J gene TRBJ2-3; D perhaps matches TRBD2 (5 bases). With 2 bases removed from V and 5 bases from J, the gap between germline ends came to 20 bases. The CDR3 consists of 17 residues. Per the germline V gene, CDR1 is SGHTA and CDR2 is FQGTGA. This chain's CDR3 is CASSLEGGGAPLDTQYF. As DNA, the CDR3 is TGTGCCAGCAGCTTAGAGGGCGGCGGAGCCCCACTAGATACGCAGTATTTT.